The 17 T cell receptor beta chains listed next were all sequenced from one sample in a study of blood T cell repertoires in COVID-19. Sequencing was performed with immunoSEQ multiplex PCR; in TCRdb, only in-frame clones are kept and a portion is missing. The table has 90,000 to 120,000 clones, approximately 80% seen once. Specimen: peripheral blood. These receptors were obtained from a man aged 65-85 years with acute or convalescent COVID-19.

The rearrangement uses TRBV5-1 and TRBJ1-1; TRBD1 matches 9 bases. This CDR3 has 15 residues. Trimming at V came to 5 bases and at J to 5 bases, leaving 10 bases not matched to a gene. Germline V gives CDR1 SGHRS, CDR2 YFSETQ. The CDR3 coding sequence is TGCGCCAGCAGACAAACACAGGGGGCTAATACTGAAGCTTTCTTT. Its protein product is CASRQTQGANTEAFF.

The chain combines TRBV29-1 with TRBJ2-5, with D possibly matching TRBD1 (5 bases). Germline CDR1 reads SQVTM; CDR2 reads ANQGSEA. The CDR3 is made up of 13 amino acids. V was shortened by 7 bases and J by 1 base, with 13 bases between the two germline ends. The CDR3 DNA follows: TGCAGCGCTGGACATGCGGTCCAAGAGACCCAGTACTTC. This gives the protein CSAGHAVQETQYF.

The chain has TRBV25-1 and TRBJ2-2; D is unresolved. In germline, CDR1 is MGHDK, CDR2 SYGVNS. This CDR3 region has 13 residues. V was pared by 3 bases and J by 0 bases, with 2 bases between. DNA for the CDR3: TGTGCCAGCAGTGACACGAACACCGGGGAGCTGTTTTTT. The encoded protein is CASSDTNTGELFF. The entire variable domain, with the rest obtained from reference TRBV25-1 and TRBJ2-2, is as follows: EADIYQTPRYLVIGTGKKITLECSQTMGHDKMYWYQQDPGMELHLIHYSYGVNSTEKGDLSSESTVSRIRTEHFPLTLESARPSHTSQYLCASSDTNTGELFFGEGSRLTVL.

This chain connects TRBV3-1 (or the pseudogene TRBV3-2) to TRBJ1-2; weak D call: TRBD1 (6 bases). The length of the CDR3 is 14 residues. The ends were cut back, 5 bases at V and 1 base at J, with 11 bases in the middle. Per germline, CDR1 LGHDT and CDR2 YNNKEL (reference sequence). CDR3 in DNA: TGTGCCAGCAGCTACGGGACAAGTAACTATGGCTACACCTTC. Its protein product is CASSYGTSNYGYTF.

Only a few counts were recorded for this clone. The chain has TRBV5-1 and TRBJ1-6; the D gene is possibly TRBD1 (5 bases). CDR1 is SGHRS and CDR2 is YFSETQ in the germline V gene. The CDR3 spans 16 residues. The V and J ends lost 4 bases and 4 bases respectively, with 15 bases between them. This CDR3 reads CASSPGSGGYNSPLHF. DNA of the CDR3: TGCGCCAGCAGCCCCGGATCGGGGGGATATAATTCACCCCTCCACTTT.

The chain links TRBV19 to TRBJ1-5; 7 bases line up with TRBD1. Germline V gene sequence: CDR1 LNHDA, CDR2 SQIVND (reference sequence). With 2 bases clipped from V and 7 bases from J, the junction kept 5 bases outside the gene matches. The CDR3 is 14 residues long. CDR3 bases: TGTGCCAGTAGTATATCACAGGGGCTACAGCCCCAGCATTTT. Translating gives CASSISQGLQPQHF. Variable domain in full (rest from reference TRBV19 and TRBJ1-5): DGGITQSPKYLFRKEGQNVTLSCEQNLNHDAMYWYRQDPGQGLRLIYYSQIVNDFQKGDIAEGYSVSREKKESFPLTVTSAQKNPTAFYLCASSISQGLQPQHFGDGTRLSIL.

This chain uses TRBV7-9 with TRBJ1-3; D possibly corresponds to TRBD1 (6 bases). Between the trimmed V and J ends, which lost 5 bases and 4 bases, there was a span of 15 bases. This CDR3 is 15 amino acids long. In germline, CDR1 is SEHNR, CDR2 FQNEAQ (reference sequence). CDR3 bases: TGTGCCAGCAGCCCCGGGGGGGCGCGGGGAAACACCATATATTTT. Its protein is CASSPGGARGNTIYF.

V is TRBV5-1 and J is TRBJ1-2; the D gene is possibly TRBD1 (6 bases). Deletions cut 0 bases from V and 6 bases from J, with 15 bases between. Germline values: CDR1 SGHRS, CDR2 YFSETQ. The CDR3 covers 15 residues. CDR3 sequence reads: CASSLERMGADGYTF. For the CDR3, the DNA is TGCGCCAGCAGCTTGGAACGAATGGGGGCGGATGGCTACACCTTC. Together with reference TRBV5-1 and TRBJ1-2, the CDR3 gives the full variable domain: KAGVTQTPRYLIKTRGQQVTLSCSPISGHRSVSWYQQTPGQGLQFLFEYFSETQRNKGNFPGRFSGRQFSNSRSEMNVSTLELGDSALYLCASSLERMGADGYTFGSGTRLTVV.

The genes are TRBV18 and TRBJ1-1, with a weak D call TRBD1 (5 bases). The CDR3 consists of 16 residues. The germline gives CDR1 KGHSH, CDR2 LQKENI. The V end lost 2 bases, the J end lost 0 bases, and 13 bases lay between the germline ends. Here the CDR3 DNA reads TGTGCCAGCTCACCATTAAGGGGCGCTATGAACACTGAAGCTTTCTTT. This translates into CASSPLRGAMNTEAFF.

The rearrangement joins TRBV4-1 to TRBJ2-3; unclear D gene. The CDR3 extends over 14 amino acids. Trimming left V 0 bases short and J 1 base short, with 5 bases between. Per germline, CDR1 MGHRA and CDR2 YSYEKL. CDR3 DNA sequence: TGCGCCAGCAGCCAAGATACAGGCACAGATACGCAGTATTTT. Its translation: CASSQDTGTDTQYF.

The chain recombines TRBV7-3 with TRBJ2-3; D might be TRBD1 (6 bases). The CDR3 contains 13 residues. The germline V gene has CDR1 SGHTA and CDR2 FQGTGA. V was cut by 2 bases and J by 5 bases, with 8 bases left in between. The CDR3: CASSLETGDTQYF. The CDR3 DNA follows: TGTGCCAGCAGCTTAGAGACAGGAGATACGCAGTATTTT.

This rearrangement joins TRBV7-3 to TRBJ2-2; maybe TRBD1 (6 bases). The CDR3 loop spans 14 amino acids. Trimming took off 5 bases at V and 7 bases at J, with 14 bases between the two ends. Germline V lookup: CDR1 SGHTA, CDR2 FQGTGA. The CDR3 loop is CASSDRTSLGELFF. CDR3 bases: TGTGCCAGCAGCGACAGGACCTCTCTCGGGGAGCTGTTTTTT.

This clone was seen a few times. CDR3: CASSAGPGKLNYGYTF. CDR3 in DNA: TGTGCCAGCAGCGCGGGGCCGGGGAAGCTTAACTATGGCTACACCTTC. This chain uses TRBV7-6 with TRBJ1-2; weak D call: TRBD1 (5 bases). Germline V gene data show CDR1 as SGHVS and CDR2 as FNYEAQ. V dropped 5 bases and J dropped 1 base, with 17 bases sitting between them. The CDR3 is 16 amino acids.

In DNA, the CDR3 is TGTGCCAGCAGAGGACAGGTTAACACTGAAGCTTTCTTT. It yields the protein CASRGQVNTEAFF. The J gene is TRBJ1-1, the V gene TRBV2, with TRBD1 matching over 7 bases. The CDR3 sequence is 13 residues long. Germline assignment: CDR1 SNHLY and CDR2 FYNNEI. J gave up 2 bases and V 6 bases, and 3 bases lay outside the gene matches. Full variable domain (remainder filled in from reference TRBV2 and TRBJ1-1): EPEVTQTPSHQVTQMGQEVILRCVPISNHLYFYWYRQILGQKVEFLVSFYNNEISEKSEIFDDQFSVERPDGSNFTLKIRSTKLEDSAMYFCASRGQVNTEAFFGQGTRLTVV.

The V call is TRBV5-1, the J call TRBJ2-2, with 8 bases that match TRBD2. J was trimmed by 4 bases and V by 3 bases; bases with no gene match: 5. Germline V lookup: CDR1 SGHRS, CDR2 YFSETQ. The CDR3 loop spans 15 amino acids. The CDR3 nucleotides read TGCGCCAGCAGCTCTGAACTAGCGGTCACCGGGGAGCTGTTTTTT. Protein: CASSSELAVTGELFF.

V is TRBV12-3 or TRBV12-4 and J is TRBJ1-1, with D unclear. This CDR3 is built from 13 residues. Trimming took 1 base from V and 10 from J, leaving 13 bases between them. DNA for the CDR3: TGTGCCAGCAGTTTAGGCCAGGCCGGCAGAGCTTTCTTT. This codes for CASSLGQAGRAFF.

This rearrangement joins TRBV18 to TRBJ1-5; D is perhaps TRBD1 (5 bases). The V and J ends lost 0 bases and 4 bases respectively, with 10 bases between them. The germline CDR1 and CDR2 sequences are KGHSH and LQKENI. This CDR3 region has 15 residues. In DNA form, the CDR3 reads TGTGCCAGCTCACCACCAGGATCAGGGAATCAGCCCCAGCATTTT. Amino acid sequence: CASSPPGSGNQPQHF.